The next 9 T cell receptor beta chains were all read from a single sample in a study of cytomegalovirus exposure and HLA in healthy donors. PCR used 60 Vbeta primers and 13 Jbeta primers. Some clones are missing from TCRdb's copy, which holds only in-frame ones; the method was immunoSEQ multiplex PCR. Of under 150,000 clones in the sample, around nine tenths are singletons; the top ten hold about 5%. The sequenced sample consisted of PBMCs. The receptors derive from a woman aged 25 to 39 in good health and CMV-seronegative.

The rearrangement joins TRBV29-1 to TRBJ2-3; D perhaps matches TRBD1 (5 bases). V was cut by 4 bases and J by 7 bases, with 9 bases left in between. In germline, CDR1 is SQVTM, CDR2 ANQGSEA. This CDR3 has 11 residues. The CDR3 sequence: CSVVGDYTQYF. In DNA form, the CDR3 reads TGCAGCGTTGTAGGGGATTATACGCAGTATTTT.

The chain employs TRBV4-3 and TRBJ2-7, with D perhaps TRBD1 (6 bases). This CDR3 has 19 residues. The ends were cut back, 0 bases at V and 0 bases at J, with 21 bases in the middle. CDR1 LGHNA and CDR2 YSLEER come from the germline V gene. The CDR3 protein is CASSQDVTGRSSSSYEQYF. CDR3 sequence (DNA): TGCGCCAGCAGCCAAGATGTCACAGGGCGCTCCAGTAGCTCCTACGAGCAGTACTTC.

CDR3 bases: TGTGCCAGCAGCCAAGAAAGTTTTGGTGGCGGGGGCTACGAGCAGTACTTC. This gives the protein CASSQESFGGGGYEQYF. This chain uses TRBV14 with TRBJ2-7; TRBD2 agrees at 7 bases. CDR1 and CDR2 (germline): SGHDN, FVKESK. J lost 3 bases, V lost 0 bases, and 11 bases had no gene match. There are 17 residues in the CDR3.

J is TRBJ2-2 and V is TRBV19; a possible D gene is TRBD1 (5 bases). Trimming cost V 3 bases and J 1 base, with 12 bases left between them. Germline V gene sequence: CDR1 LNHDA, CDR2 SQIVND (reference sequence). This CDR3 spans 16 amino acids. In nucleotides, the CDR3 is TGTGCCAGTAGTATCCACAGGATTATGAACACCGGGGAGCTGTTTTTT. It translates to CASSIHRIMNTGELFF.

The CDR3 spells CASAIHTGYYEQYF. In nucleotides, the CDR3 is TGTGCCAGCGCTATCCACACAGGCTACTACGAGCAGTACTTC. The J gene is TRBJ2-7, the V gene TRBV28; the D gene is possibly TRBD1 (5 bases). The germline V and J ends were trimmed by 8 bases and 3 bases, with 17 bases remaining between them. Germline V gene sequence: CDR1 MDHEN, CDR2 SYDVKM. CDR3 length equals 14 residues.

This chain links TRBV5-1 with TRBJ2-7, with 10 positions matching TRBD2. CDR1 and CDR2 (germline): SGHRS, YFSETQ. Unmatched junction bases numbered 5, after V lost 5 bases and J lost 3 bases. This CDR3 contains 14 residues. The CDR3 region has the DNA TGCGCCAGCAGTCCTAGCGGGAGTCTCTACGAGCAGTACTTC. Amino acids: CASSPSGSLYEQYF.

This sequence joins TRBV19 and TRBJ1-2; D is perhaps TRBD1 (5 bases). This CDR3 is built from 16 residues. V lost 0 bases and J 4 bases, leaving 15 bases between the germline ends. CDR1 and CDR2 from the germline V gene are LNHDA and SQIVND (reference sequence). Written as DNA, the CDR3 is TGTGCCAGTAGTATAGATCTTTCGGGACTACCCTATGGCTACACCTTC. Residues: CASSIDLSGLPYGYTF.

The rearrangement uses TRBV27 and TRBJ2-5, with no clear D. The DNA end lines up better with TRBJ2-7; the J call may be wrong. Germline V CDR1 and CDR2: MNHEY, SMNVEV (reference sequence). The length of the CDR3 is 17 residues. CDR3 bases: TGTGCCAGCAGCCTACCCCTCTCGCCAGGTGACATCGGCGAGCAGTACTTC. It translates to CASSLPLSPGDIGEQYF.

V and J are TRBV5-6 and TRBJ2-3; 13 bases map to TRBD2. This CDR3 has 16 amino acids. Germline CDR1 SGHDT, CDR2 YYEEEE. The trim removed 4 bases at V and 1 base at J, leaving 3 bases unmatched. Here the CDR3 reads CASSPGLAGGTDTQYF. CDR3 coding DNA: TGTGCCAGCAGCCCAGGACTAGCGGGGGGCACAGATACGCAGTATTTT.